This TCR beta chain appears in the sequencing data of a study of blood T cells in healthy people across ages. Sample-barcoded 5' priming and a J-beta primer mix drove a second PCR of roughly 7 to 11 cycles. One entry per CDR3 protein results from TCRdb running MiXCR on the 5' RACE reads. The sample carries approximately 730,000 distinct CDR3 sequences, roughly 53% recorded once. This clonotype was seen a few times. Each sample yielded at least 7 million isolated PBMCs. CDR1 is SGHDT, CDR2 YYEEEE, per germline. The CDR3 extends over 13 amino acids. The trim removed 3 bases at V and 7 bases at J, leaving 6 bases unmatched.

This receptor was taken from a man older than 75 in good health. The sample taken for sequencing was blood. The rearrangement uses TRBV5-6 and TRBJ2-5; TRBD2 matches 7 bases. The CDR3 DNA sequence: TGTGCCAGCAGCTCTACTAGCGCGGGGACCCAGTACTTC. As protein: CASSSTSAGTQYF.